This T cell receptor (beta chain) was found in a study of patients and donors after allogeneic stem cell transplantation. TCRdb used MiXCR to reprocess the RT-PCR reads, holding one entry per CDR3 protein. The repertoire includes over 150,000 distinct CDR3 sequences, around two fifths of them detected once, and about 30% sits in the top ten. This clonotype was counted between two and nine times. This TCR was sampled from a human donor who was either an allogeneic HSCT recipient or a stem cell or donor lymphocyte infusion donor (not recorded which). It is not recorded whose cells these are; they may come from a transplant donor. The sample was blood, either unsorted or a sorted T cell fraction (not recorded which).

The CDR3 loop reads CASSLGAGGGQPQHF. In DNA form, the CDR3 reads TGTGCCAGCAGTTTAGGGGCAGGGGGCGGCCAGCCCCAGCATTTT. V is TRBV12-3 or TRBV12-4 and J is TRBJ1-5, with 8 bases lining up with TRBD1. V lost 1 base to trimming and J lost 7 bases; unmatched junction nucleotides: 6. This CDR3 has 15 residues.